This entry describes one T cell receptor beta chain. Many counts were recorded for this clonotype. Its binding antigen is unknown. It has no much larger one-base neighbor in the sample; base qualities were not kept. Reads for this sample came from an Illumina HiSeq 1500. The public reads were reprocessed in TCRdb via fastp at Q25 and MiXCR, keeping in-frame beta chains. Every CDR3 protein is listed once, alongside the most common genes and DNA of its rows. Across this sample there are hundreds of thousands of distinct CDR3 sequences, with around 10% seen only once. The ten largest clones add up to about 2.3% of the sample. The CDR3 runs 14 residues from the cysteine to the phenylalanine. The read is trimmed to its CDR3 DNA, 42 bases read in frame from base 1. V loses 3 bases of germline sequence and J loses 0 bases, and the interval between the two ends is 10 bases. CDR1 is given as SGHDT and CDR2 as YYEEEE, both from the germline V gene.

This record belongs to a study of T cell repertoires in cytomegalovirus infection (dated by TCRdb to 2018 to 2020). Regarding the research as a whole: The HLA type of each donor mattered for the analysis, because public TCR beta signatures pointed to carriage of CMV infection along with the matching HLA type. Study-wide conclusions, independent of this receptor: The ex vivo response was dominated by HLA-C-restricted CMV-specific TCR beta clonotypes, which also provided the single most frequent clonotype in two of eight donors. In both this cohort and an independent roughly 330-donor cohort, the cumulative frequency of public TCR beta family members distinguished carriers of CMV infection plus the relevant HLA type.

Sequenced input: PBMCs. The origin of this receptor is a human donor in good health (CMV status not recorded). Some clones in this sample may be carry-over from other donors' samples. The chain is encoded by TRBV5-6 joined to TRBJ2-7, with the D gene not confidently named. The nucleotides are TGTGCCAGCAGCTCGGACGGATTCTCCTACGAGCAGTACTTC. It translates to CASSSDGFSYEQYF.